The next 19 T cell receptor beta chains were all read from a single sample in a study of T cells in Graves' hyperthyroidism and ophthalmopathy. The source material, RNA transcripts, was used to amplify TCR beta CDR3 regions. The primer set for the first-round RT-PCR of the TCR CDR3 was HTBI. Using its own MiXCR run on the multiplex PCR reads, TCRdb lists one record per CDR3 protein. The top ten clones hold approximately 3.5% of a sample with a few hundred thousand distinct CDR3 sequences, 15% to 20% of them seen once. Sequencing was performed on blood. These receptor sequences come from a woman in her forties with Graves' ophthalmopathy.

In this sample, this clonotype turned up many times. The V and J genes are TRBV2 and TRBJ2-3; unclear D gene. CDR3 length: 13 amino acids. CDR1 and CDR2 from the germline V gene are SNHLY and FYNNEI. Trimming stripped 1 base from V and 2 bases from J, with 4 bases between. The CDR3 sequence: CASSEENTDTQYF. CDR3 sequence (DNA): TGTGCCAGCAGTGAAGAAAACACAGATACGCAGTATTTT.

The chain combines TRBV7-2 with TRBJ2-1; no clear D gene. Germline CDR1 and CDR2: SGHTA and FQGNSA. V was trimmed by 5 bases and J by 6 bases, leaving 5 bases between them. This CDR3 has 11 amino acids. This CDR3 is CASSICNEQFF. The DNA for the CDR3 is TGTGCCAGCAGCATTTGCAATGAGCAGTTCTTC.

This clonotype was counted at least ten times. This chain uses TRBV20-1 with TRBJ2-1; 7 nucleotides agree with TRBD1. The germline CDR1 and CDR2 sequences are DFQATT and SNEGSKA (reference sequence). This CDR3 spans 14 amino acids. V dropped 6 bases and J dropped 3; count of bases not matched to a gene: 8. CDR3 nucleotides: TGCAGTGCCCCCGGACAGGTCAACTACAATGAGCAGTTCTTC. This codes for CSAPGQVNYNEQFF.

The table lists this clonotype with many counts. This sequence joins TRBV2 and TRBJ2-7, with D perhaps matching TRBD1 or TRBD2 (5 bases each). The CDR3 loop spans 15 amino acids. In germline, CDR1 is SNHLY, CDR2 FYNNEI. Trimming removed 2 bases from V and 0 bases from J, with 11 bases in between. CDR3 loop: CASSERQTISYEQYF. CDR3 sequence (DNA): TGTGCCAGCAGTGAACGACAGACTATCTCCTACGAGCAGTACTTC.

The table lists this clonotype with many counts. The chain recombines TRBV5-1 with TRBJ1-2; D not certain. CDR3 size: 14 residues. Germline assignment: CDR1 SGHRS and CDR2 YFSETQ. The germline V and J ends were trimmed by 0 bases and 4 bases, with 10 bases remaining between them. The CDR3 sequence: CASSLEAHSYGYTF. CDR3 DNA sequence: TGCGCCAGCAGCTTGGAAGCTCACAGCTATGGCTACACCTTC.

This clonotype was found a few times. The chain links TRBV28 to TRBJ1-4; TRBD1 matches at 8 bases. The trim removed 3 bases at V and 3 bases at J, leaving 3 bases unmatched. The germline V gene has CDR1 MDHEN and CDR2 SYDVKM. The CDR3 runs 15 residues. CDR3 amino acids: CASSFLDRANEKLFF. The CDR3 DNA reads as TGTGCCAGCAGTTTCTTGGACAGGGCTAATGAAAAACTGTTTTTT.

This clonotype appeared many times. CDR3 sequence (DNA): TGCAGTGCTAGAGACGACAGTCCGAACACTGAAGCTTTCTTT. Translation gives CSARDDSPNTEAFF. V usage is TRBV20-1 and J usage is TRBJ1-1, with a tentative D call TRBD1 (5 bases). V was clipped by 0 bases and J by 1 base, with 9 bases between them. The length of the CDR3 is 14 residues. Germline loops: CDR1 DFQATT, CDR2 SNEGSKA (reference sequence).

This clonotype appeared many times. The J gene is TRBJ2-1, the V gene TRBV11-2, with D hard to call. This CDR3 spans 12 amino acids. Trimming took 2 bases from V and 10 from J, leaving 9 bases between them. Germline lookup yields CDR1 SGHAT and CDR2 FQNNGV. The CDR3 loop is CASSLNTAEQFF. The DNA of the CDR3 is TGTGCCAGCAGCTTAAATACCGCGGAGCAGTTCTTC.

Many counts were recorded for this clonotype. The chain uses TRBV2 and TRBJ2-7; 12 positions match TRBD1. Germline V lookup: CDR1 SNHLY, CDR2 FYNNEI. After removal of 8 bases from V and 7 bases from J, the junction contained 6 bases not matched to a gene. This CDR3 is built from 13 residues. CDR3 sequence (DNA): TGTGCCAGCCGGGGGACAGGGGGCAGTGAGCAGTACTTC. The encoded protein is CASRGTGGSEQYF. Full variable domain (outside the CDR3, taken from reference TRBV2 and TRBJ2-7): EPEVTQTPSHQVTQMGQEVILRCVPISNHLYFYWYRQILGQKVEFLVSFYNNEISEKSEIFDDQFSVERPDGSNFTLKIRSTKLEDSAMYFCASRGTGGSEQYFGPGTRLTVT.

CDR3 amino acids: CASSRGSNRHF. The CDR3 nucleotides read TGTGCCAGCAGCCGGGGTTCTAATCGGCATTTT. This chain joins TRBV12-3 or TRBV12-4 and TRBJ1-5; no clear D gene. V gave up 6 bases and J gave up 15 bases, with 15 bases separating them. The CDR3 contains 11 residues.

The chain combines TRBV10-3 with TRBJ2-7; 12 nucleotides match TRBD1. J lost 4 bases, V lost 7 bases, and 8 bases had no gene match. Germline lookup yields CDR1 ENHRY and CDR2 SYGVKD. The CDR3 extends over 15 amino acids. The CDR3: CAITMGQGAAYEQYF. CDR3 bases: TGTGCCATCACCATGGGACAGGGGGCTGCGTACGAGCAGTACTTC.

The sample holds a few counts of this clonotype. The chain carries TRBV27 and TRBJ1-5; 8 nucleotides match TRBD1. Looked up from germline, CDR1 is MNHEY and CDR2 is SMNVEV (reference sequence). J gave up 5 bases and V 8 bases, and 8 bases lay outside the gene matches. The CDR3 runs 14 residues. For the CDR3, the DNA is TGTGCCAGCTCCGGACAGGGAGGACATCAGCCCCAGCATTTT. It encodes CASSGQGGHQPQHF.

This clonotype was detected only a few times. The genes are TRBV6-1 and TRBJ1-5; D is unresolved. Germline V CDR1 and CDR2: MNHNS, SASEGT. There are 14 residues in the CDR3. Trimming stripped 6 bases from V and 7 bases from J, with 16 bases between. CDR3 coding DNA: TGTGCCAGCAGCCTCTCATTGGGAAGGCAGCCCCAGCATTTT. Its protein product is CASSLSLGRQPQHF.

This clonotype was counted at least ten times. V gene TRBV3-1 combines with J gene TRBJ2-1; TRBD2 agrees at 13 bases. Germline V gene data show CDR1 as LGHDT and CDR2 as YNNKEL (reference sequence). V shed 1 base and J 10 bases; nucleotides not matched to a gene: 4. This CDR3 is 15 amino acids long. The CDR3 coding sequence is TGTGCCAGCAGCCAAGGGACTAGCGGGAGTCTCGAGCAGTTCTTC. This gives the protein CASSQGTSGSLEQFF.

This chain links TRBV7-2 with TRBJ2-5; D gene unclear. Looked up from germline, CDR1 is SGHTA and CDR2 is FQGNSA. The V end lost 2 bases, the J end lost 4 bases, and 14 bases lay between the germline ends. The CDR3 runs to 15 residues. The CDR3, as DNA: TGTGCCAGCAGCTTAAAGGTTTGGCGCTTAGAGACCCAGTACTTC. Translation gives CASSLKVWRLETQYF.

This clonotype was recorded many times. The rearrangement uses TRBV12-3 or TRBV12-4 and TRBJ1-5; 7 nucleotides align to TRBD1. The CDR3 extends over 15 amino acids. J gave up 3 bases and V 1 base, and 3 bases lay outside the gene matches. Here the CDR3 reads CASSLDRGVNQPQHF. CDR3 bases: TGTGCCAGCAGTTTAGACAGGGGCGTCAATCAGCCCCAGCATTTT.

This clonotype was counted only a few times. The chain is built from TRBV15 and TRBJ1-2; D gene uncertain. V gave up 1 base and J gave up 13 bases, with 16 bases separating them. The germline CDR1 and CDR2 sequences are LNHNV and YYDKDF (reference sequence). CDR3 length: 13 residues. The CDR3 bases are TGTGCCACCAGCAGAGTCCCCTCCGGGGTCATCACCTTC. Amino acids: CATSRVPSGVITF.

The V call is TRBV7-6, the J call TRBJ1-1; tentative D call: TRBD1 (5 bases). The CDR3 is 18 amino acids. Germline V CDR1 and CDR2: SGHVS, FNYEAQ. The ends were cut back, 2 bases at V and 1 base at J, with 20 bases in the middle. The CDR3 DNA reads as TGTGCCAGCAGCTTAAAGTCCGGGACGCATTATGGGAACACTGAAGCTTTCTTT. It yields the protein CASSLKSGTHYGNTEAFF.

The chain employs TRBV15 and TRBJ1-3, with D hard to call. Germline lookup yields CDR1 LNHNV and CDR2 YYDKDF (reference sequence). The CDR3 is 16 residues long. The V and J ends lost 0 bases and 0 bases respectively, with 9 bases between them. This CDR3 is CATSREAAASGNTIYF. The CDR3 coding sequence is TGTGCCACCAGCAGAGAGGCGGCAGCCTCTGGAAACACCATATATTTT.